This TCR beta chain was captured by sequencing in a study of blood T cell repertoires in COVID-19. In the source study's methods: The authors estimated nucleated cell counts from reference gene primer amplification. Clones were read by immunoSEQ multiplex PCR, and TCRdb kept only the in-frame ones, dropping some. Clone size and V and J calls were adopted from that table, with D and trimming inferred from the DNA. The data hold about 380,000 clones, with 70% to 90% observed a single time. Cohort assignment relied on participant-reported clinical history. Recovered status applied to Cohort 3 donors who had two consecutive negative PCRs. It also applied to those with clearance or with symptom resolution. This clone is a singleton in its sample. Germline V gene data show CDR1 as LNHDA and CDR2 as SQIVND (reference sequence). V shed 4 bases, J shed 3 bases, and the junction held 3 bases outside the gene matches. The CDR3 runs to 16 residues.

The TCR comes from a woman between 18 and 29 years old who had recovered from COVID-19. The sequencing sample was made of PBMCs or T cells enriched from blood (not recorded which). The V and J genes are TRBV19 and TRBJ1-6; 10 nucleotides match TRBD1. In DNA, the CDR3 is TGTGCCAGTAGTAGGACAGGGGGAGACTATAATTCACCCCTCCACTTT. This codes for CASSRTGGDYNSPLHF.